Shown below are 8 T cell receptor beta chains from a single sample sequenced in a study of glioma-infiltrating T cells after dendritic cell vaccination. Indicated time point: after dendritic cell vaccination, including at tumor progression/relapse. The repertoire was sequenced with immunoSEQ multiplex PCR; TCRdb's copy has only in-frame clones and lacks some. The sample has roughly 80,000 clones; roughly 91% are singletons. Here the sequenced sample was blood, taken after dendritic cell vaccination. All receptors come from a human donor with glioblastoma.

The gene calls are TRBV11-3 and TRBJ1-1, with TRBD1 identical over 9 bases. J lost 1 base, V lost 7 bases, and 4 bases had no gene match. From germline, CDR1 is SGHNT and CDR2 YENEEA. The CDR3 totals 14 residues. CDR3 DNA sequence: TGTGCCAGCACGGAGGGACAGGGGAACACTGAAGCTTTCTTT. Its translation: CASTEGQGNTEAFF. The full variable domain, completed using reference TRBV11-3 and TRBJ1-1, is EAGVVQSPRYKIIEKKQPVAFWCNPISGHNTLYWYLQNLGQGPELLIRYENEEAVDDSQLPKDRFSAERLKGVDSTLKIQPAELGDSAVYLCASTEGQGNTEAFFGQGTRLTVV.

The rearrangement joins TRBV2 to TRBJ1-6; D is ambiguous. The CDR3 extends over 15 amino acids. Per germline, CDR1 SNHLY and CDR2 FYNNEI. V was clipped by 4 bases and J by 7 bases, with 14 bases between them. CDR3 coding DNA: TGTGCCAGCAGTGTGAAGGGAGTATACAATTCACCCCTCCACTTT. Translating it yields CASSVKGVYNSPLHF. The full variable domain, in which reference TRBV2 and TRBJ1-6 provide the parts outside the CDR3, is EPEVTQTPSHQVTQMGQEVILRCVPISNHLYFYWYRQILGQKVEFLVSFYNNEISEKSEIFDDQFSVERPDGSNFTLKIRSTKLEDSAMYFCASSVKGVYNSPLHFGNGTRLTVT.

The J gene is TRBJ1-1, the V gene TRBV7-9; D is possibly TRBD1 (6 bases). Germline V gene lookup returns CDR1 SEHNR and CDR2 FQNEAQ (reference sequence). Trimming shortened V by 2 bases and J by 3 bases, and 10 bases separated the two germline ends. The CDR3 covers 14 residues. The CDR3 DNA sequence: TGTGCCAGCAGCTTAATCGGGACATACACTGAAGCTTTCTTT. Encoded protein: CASSLIGTYTEAFF.

Comment on this clone: Sequence at one end of the junction differs from germline and may be a read error. Other DNA sequences from this sample encode an identical CDR3 as well. The chain is built from TRBV5-1 and TRBJ2-5; weak D call: TRBD1 (6 bases). Germline V gives CDR1 SGHRS, CDR2 YFSETQ. The CDR3 is 13 amino acids. The CDR3 DNA reads as TGCGCCAGCAGCCAAGGGGGTTCGGAGACTCAGTACTTC. Its protein is CASSQGGSETQYF.

J is TRBJ2-1 and V is TRBV11-3, with 8 bases fitting TRBD2. Germline CDR1 reads SGHNT; CDR2 reads YENEEA. Losses at the gene ends were 8 bases for V and 6 bases for J; bases not matched to a gene: 12. The CDR3 consists of 15 residues. CDR3 bases: TGTGCCAGCTCCCCCACGGGAGGGGCTTCCAATGAGCAGTTCTTC. Protein product: CASSPTGGASNEQFF.

This chain uses TRBV11-1 with TRBJ2-5; perhaps TRBD2 as D (6 bases). Germline V lookup: CDR1 SGHAT, CDR2 FQDESV (reference sequence). CDR3 length: 15 residues. Trimming took off 0 bases at V and 3 bases at J, with 11 bases between the two ends. The CDR3 DNA is TGTGCCAGCAGCTTAGCCCAGGGACTTAAAGAGACCCAGTACTTC. Translating gives CASSLAQGLKETQYF. The variable domain in full, completed from reference TRBV11-1 and TRBJ2-5, reads EAEVAQSPRYKITEKSQAVAFWCDPISGHATLYWYRQILGQGPELLVQFQDESVVDDSQLPKDRFSAERLKGVDSTLKIQPAELGDSAMYLCASSLAQGLKETQYFGPGTRLLVL.

J is TRBJ2-7 and V is TRBV19; 9 positions agree with TRBD2. Germline trimming cut 4 bases from V and 3 bases from J; bases unmatched to any gene: 7. Germline values: CDR1 LNHDA, CDR2 SQIVND (reference sequence). CDR3 length: 15 residues. The CDR3 DNA sequence: TGTGCCAGTAGTACTTTTAGCGGGAGCAGCTACGAGCAGTACTTC. It specifies CASSTFSGSSYEQYF.

This chain links TRBV7-9 with TRBJ2-7; a weak D match, TRBD1 (5 bases). Per the germline V gene, CDR1 is SEHNR and CDR2 is FQNEAQ (reference sequence). This CDR3 comprises 15 residues. Trimming cost V 5 bases and J 0 bases, with 14 bases left between them. This chain's CDR3 is CASSPGPRGSYEQYF. CDR3 DNA sequence: TGTGCCAGCAGCCCAGGGCCAAGGGGCTCCTACGAGCAGTACTTC.